This T cell receptor (beta chain) emerged from a study of blood T cell repertoires in COVID-19. Study summary: The study drew acute and convalescent COVID-19 samples from the United States, Italy and Spain. Sources were T cells, B-cell-depleted T cells, or PBMCs; the material itself was cDNA or gDNA.

The germline CDR1 and CDR2 sequences are SGHTS and YDEGEE. With 5 bases clipped from V and 0 bases from J, the junction kept 5 bases outside the gene matches. The CDR3 consists of 15 residues. How the authors handled the data: Estimates of nucleated cell counts were drawn from the amplification of reference gene primers. The protocol was immunoSEQ multiplex PCR, while the TCRdb copy is restricted to in-frame clones and leaves out a portion. V, J and clone size are taken as reported in that table, and D and trimming were inferred from the DNA itself. Of a few hundred thousand clones listed, roughly 90% are singletons.

The material sequenced was peripheral blood. This chain joins TRBV5-8 and TRBJ2-1, with TRBD1 identical over 7 bases. This TCR derives from a young woman with COVID-19, enrolled during active disease. CDR3 sequence reads: CASSRQGSSYNEQFF. CDR3 bases: TGTGCCAGCAGTCGACAGGGCAGCTCCTACAATGAGCAGTTCTTC.